Listed below are T cell receptor beta chains from one sample, sequenced in a study of blood T cell repertoires in COVID-19. Measured with immunoSEQ multiplex PCR; TCRdb has only the in-frame clones, and not every one. The sample contains some 270,000 clones, about 80% of which appear only once. Sequencing was performed on peripheral blood. The receptors here all came from a person aged 70 to 80 with COVID-19, enrolled during active disease. Both conserved end residues are part of each CDR3. A D gene is named only where the DNA matches it firmly. Only part of the rows carry a size: once, few, many, or a class if the clone is expanded.

NA,TRBV29-1,TRBJ2-3,NA,TGCAGCGTTGTCGTACAGGGTGTCACCGATACGCAGTATTTT,CSVVVQGVTDTQYF
NA,TRBV7-8,TRBJ1-4,NA,TGTGCCAGCAGCTCCCAGACCAGGGCTCTCGGAAAACTGTTTTTT,CASSSQTRALGKLFF
NA,TRBV6-5,TRBJ2-1,NA,TGTGCCAGCAGACTCTCCGGTCCCCATGAGCAGTTCTTC,CASRLSGPHEQFF
NA,TRBV15,TRBJ2-7,NA,TGTGCCACCAGCAGAGACAGGGGAGTCCCCTACGAGCAGTACTTC,CATSRDRGVPYEQYF
NA,TRBV27,TRBJ1-1,NA,TGTGCCAGCAGTTACAGGGCAAACACTGAAGCTTTCTTT,CASSYRANTEAFF
NA,TRBV7-2,TRBJ2-1,TRBD1,TGTGCCAGCAGCTTGGGACAGCCGGGCCACAATGAGCAGTTCTTC,CASSLGQPGHNEQFF
NA,TRBV28,TRBJ1-2,NA,TGTGCCAGCAGCCATGACAGAACAGGGTATGGCTACACCTTC,CASSHDRTGYGYTF
NA,TRBV5-5,TRBJ2-5,NA,TGTGCCAGCAGCTTCAGGGTAGTAGAGACCCAGTACTTC,CASSFRVVETQYF
once,TRBV14,TRBJ1-2,NA,TGTGCCAGCAGCCAAGGTAACCCAGGGGCTGGCTACACCTTC,CASSQGNPGAGYTF
NA,TRBV18,TRBJ2-7,NA,TGTGCCAGCTCCCCGGAAACAGGCTACGAGCAGTACTTC,CASSPETGYEQYF
NA,TRBV5-1,TRBJ1-6,NA,TGCGCCAGCAGCGGACCCGGGGAGAGCTCCTATAATTCACCCCTCCACTTT,CASSGPGESSYNSPLHF
NA,TRBV28,TRBJ1-5,NA,TGTGCCAGCAGTTTATCTCGTCAGCCCCAGCATTTT,CASSLSRQPQHF
NA,TRBV7-2,TRBJ1-2,TRBD1,TGTGCCAGCAGCTGGGGGACAGACCTGGCTGGCTACACCTTC,CASSWGTDLAGYTF
once,TRBV19,TRBJ2-3,NA,TGTGCCAGTAGTTCAAAAGGACTTAGCACAGATACGCAGTATTTT,CASSSKGLSTDTQYF
NA,TRBV6-5,TRBJ1-3,TRBD1,TGTGCCAGCAGCCGGGACAGCTCTGGAAACACCATATATTTT,CASSRDSSGNTIYF
NA,TRBV28,TRBJ1-6,NA,TGTGCCAGCAGTTTAAGTGGCTTTAATTCACCCCTCCACTTT,CASSLSGFNSPLHF